This TCR beta chain was captured in a study of T cell changes during pregnancy in multiple sclerosis. Assay used: immunoSEQ multiplex PCR; TCRdb lists only in-frame clones, some missing. Among about 74,000 clones, just over 90% were seen once, and the ten largest hold 1.4%. The CDR3 is made up of 16 amino acids. In germline, CDR1 is SNHLY, CDR2 FYNNEI. V lost 7 bases and J lost 5, with 20 bases in between. This TCR was recovered from a female donor with multiple sclerosis, enrolled in a pregnancy study. Sequencing used peripheral blood, obtained in the third trimester of pregnancy. The chain joins TRBV2 to TRBJ1-4, with D maybe TRBD1 (5 bases). This CDR3 is CASKAGRLFYNEKLFF. The CDR3 DNA sequence: TGTGCCAGCAAAGCGGGGCGACTCTTTTACAATGAAAAACTGTTTTTT.